This T cell receptor beta chain originates from a study of blood T cell repertoires in COVID-19. Study-level information: Specimens from acute and convalescent COVID-19 originated in the United States, Italy and Spain.

Original analysis: Amplifying reference gene primers gave estimates of nucleated cell counts. Assay: immunoSEQ multiplex PCR; the TCRdb copy retains only in-frame clones and omits some. D and trimming come from the DNA, and the V and J calls and clone size come from that table. The sample consists of about 120,000 clones, over 60% of them appearing once. Germline V gene data show CDR1 as SEHNR and CDR2 as FQNEAQ (reference sequence). The CDR3 is made up of 13 amino acids. V gave up 5 bases and J gave up 5 bases, with 12 bases separating them. The source is a woman of 80 years or more with acute or convalescent COVID-19. Sample: peripheral blood. The chain links TRBV7-9 to TRBJ1-2, with D unclear. CDR3 residues: CASSAPGKYGYTF. The CDR3 nucleotides are TGTGCCAGCAGCGCCCCGGGAAAATATGGCTACACCTTC.